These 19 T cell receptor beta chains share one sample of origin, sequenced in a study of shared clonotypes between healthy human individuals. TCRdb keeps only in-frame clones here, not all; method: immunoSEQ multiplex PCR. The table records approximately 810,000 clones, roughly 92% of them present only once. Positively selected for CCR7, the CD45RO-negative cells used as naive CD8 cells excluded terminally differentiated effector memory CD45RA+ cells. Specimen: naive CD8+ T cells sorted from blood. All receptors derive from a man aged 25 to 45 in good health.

CDR3 region: CASGSPDGTGELFF. For the CDR3, the DNA is TGTGCCAGCGGAAGCCCTGATGGCACCGGGGAGCTGTTTTTT. The chain carries TRBV2 and TRBJ2-2; no firm D call. The germline gives CDR1 SNHLY, CDR2 FYNNEI. CDR3 length equals 14 residues. The V end lost 8 bases, the J end lost 4 bases, and 14 bases lay between the germline ends.

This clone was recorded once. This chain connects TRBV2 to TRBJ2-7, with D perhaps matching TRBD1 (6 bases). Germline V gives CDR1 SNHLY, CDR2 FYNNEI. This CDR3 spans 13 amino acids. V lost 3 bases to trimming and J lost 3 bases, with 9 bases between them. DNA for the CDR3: TGTGCCAGCAGTGACGAGGGGGTCTACGAGCAGTACTTC. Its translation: CASSDEGVYEQYF.

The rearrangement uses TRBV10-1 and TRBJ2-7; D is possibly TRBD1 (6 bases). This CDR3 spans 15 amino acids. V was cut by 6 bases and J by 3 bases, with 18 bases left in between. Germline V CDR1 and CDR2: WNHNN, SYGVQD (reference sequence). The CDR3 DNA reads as TGCGCCAGCAGCCTAGGACAGAAAATTCGCTACGAGCAGTACTTC. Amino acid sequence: CASSLGQKIRYEQYF.

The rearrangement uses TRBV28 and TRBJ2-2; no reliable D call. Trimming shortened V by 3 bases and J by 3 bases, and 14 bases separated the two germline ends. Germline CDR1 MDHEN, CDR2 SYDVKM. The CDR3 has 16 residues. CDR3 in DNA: TGTGCCAGCAGTTTTCCCCTCCAGACGGACACCGGGGAGCTGTTTTTT. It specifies CASSFPLQTDTGELFF.

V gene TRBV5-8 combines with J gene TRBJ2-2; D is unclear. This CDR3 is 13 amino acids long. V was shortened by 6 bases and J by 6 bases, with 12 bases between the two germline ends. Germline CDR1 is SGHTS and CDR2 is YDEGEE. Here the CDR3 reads CASTPMGSGELFF. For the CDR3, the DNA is TGTGCCAGCACCCCAATGGGGTCCGGGGAGCTGTTTTTT. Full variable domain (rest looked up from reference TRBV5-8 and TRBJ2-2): EAGVTQSPTHLIKTRGQQATLRCSPISGHTSVYWYQQALGLGLQFLLWYDEGEERNRGNFPPRFSGRQFPNYSSELNVNALELEDSALYLCASTPMGSGELFFGEGSRLTVL.

The CDR3 here is CASSPPEDWSGELFF. The CDR3 DNA follows: TGTGCCAGCAGTCCTCCGGAGGATTGGAGCGGGGAGCTGTTTTTT. This sequence joins TRBV7-9 and TRBJ2-2, with D possibly TRBD2 on 5 matching bases. Germline CDR1 and CDR2: SEHNR and FQNEAQ (reference sequence). With 6 bases removed from V and 7 bases from J, the gap between germline ends came to 18 bases. The CDR3 is 15 residues long.

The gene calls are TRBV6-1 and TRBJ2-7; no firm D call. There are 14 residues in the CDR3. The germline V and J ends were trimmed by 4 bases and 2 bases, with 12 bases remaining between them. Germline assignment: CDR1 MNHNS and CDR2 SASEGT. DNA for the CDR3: TGTGCCAGCAGTGCCCGGCTGGGGACCTACGAGCAGTACTTC. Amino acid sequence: CASSARLGTYEQYF.

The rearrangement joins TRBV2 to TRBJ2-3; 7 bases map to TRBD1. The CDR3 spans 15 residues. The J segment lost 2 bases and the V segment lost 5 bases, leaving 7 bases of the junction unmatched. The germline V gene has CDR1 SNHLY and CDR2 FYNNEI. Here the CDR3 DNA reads TGTGCCAGCAGTCGGGGACAGTCTTACACAGATACGCAGTATTTT. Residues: CASSRGQSYTDTQYF.

CDR3: CASCRGQPNTGELFF. In DNA form, the CDR3 reads TGTGCCAGCTGCAGGGGACAGCCGAACACCGGGGAGCTGTTTTTT. The chain joins TRBV27 to TRBJ2-2; 7 nucleotides line up with TRBD1. V shed 8 bases, J shed 0 bases, and the junction held 6 bases outside the gene matches. The germline CDR1 and CDR2 sequences are MNHEY and SMNVEV (reference sequence). The CDR3 runs 15 residues.

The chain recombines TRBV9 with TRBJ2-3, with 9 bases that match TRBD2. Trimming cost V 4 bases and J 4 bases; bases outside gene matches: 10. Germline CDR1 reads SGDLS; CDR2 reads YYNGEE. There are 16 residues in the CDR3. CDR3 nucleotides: TGTGCCAGCAGCCCCAATCCGGGACTAGCTGCAGATACGCAGTATTTT. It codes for CASSPNPGLAADTQYF.

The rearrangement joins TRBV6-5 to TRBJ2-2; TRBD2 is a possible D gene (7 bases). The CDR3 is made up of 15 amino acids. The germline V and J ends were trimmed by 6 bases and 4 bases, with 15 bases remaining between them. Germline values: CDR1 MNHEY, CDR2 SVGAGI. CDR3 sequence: CASSPRGAGTGELFF. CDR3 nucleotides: TGTGCCAGCAGCCCCCGGGGGGCGGGCACCGGGGAGCTGTTTTTT.

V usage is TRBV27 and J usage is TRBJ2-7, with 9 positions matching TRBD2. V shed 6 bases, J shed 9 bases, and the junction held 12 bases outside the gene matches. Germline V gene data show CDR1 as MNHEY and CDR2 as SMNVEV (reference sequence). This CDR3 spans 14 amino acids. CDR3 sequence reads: CASSPGLAGIGQYF. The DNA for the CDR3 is TGTGCCAGCAGCCCGGGGCTAGCGGGAATCGGGCAGTACTTC.

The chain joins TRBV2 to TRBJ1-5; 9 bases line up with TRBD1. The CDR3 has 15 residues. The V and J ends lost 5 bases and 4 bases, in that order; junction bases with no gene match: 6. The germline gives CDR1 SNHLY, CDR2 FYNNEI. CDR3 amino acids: CASSYTGGANQPQHF. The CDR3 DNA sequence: TGTGCCAGCAGTTACACAGGGGGCGCGAATCAGCCCCAGCATTTT. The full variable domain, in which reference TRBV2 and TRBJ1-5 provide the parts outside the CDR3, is EPEVTQTPSHQVTQMGQEVILRCVPISNHLYFYWYRQILGQKVEFLVSFYNNEISEKSEIFDDQFSVERPDGSNFTLKIRSTKLEDSAMYFCASSYTGGANQPQHFGDGTRLSIL.

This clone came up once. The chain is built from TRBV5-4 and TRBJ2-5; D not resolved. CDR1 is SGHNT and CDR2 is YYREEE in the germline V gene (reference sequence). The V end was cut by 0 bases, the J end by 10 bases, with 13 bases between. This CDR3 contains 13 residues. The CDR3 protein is CASSLESTNYQYF. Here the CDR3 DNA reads TGTGCCAGCAGCTTGGAGTCCACTAACTACCAGTACTTC.

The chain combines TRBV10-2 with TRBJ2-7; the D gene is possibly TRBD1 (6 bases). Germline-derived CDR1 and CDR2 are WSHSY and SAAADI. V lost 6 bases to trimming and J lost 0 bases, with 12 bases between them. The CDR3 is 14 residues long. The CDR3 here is CASSGQTTSYEQYF. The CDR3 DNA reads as TGCGCCAGCAGCGGACAGACGACCTCCTACGAGCAGTACTTC.

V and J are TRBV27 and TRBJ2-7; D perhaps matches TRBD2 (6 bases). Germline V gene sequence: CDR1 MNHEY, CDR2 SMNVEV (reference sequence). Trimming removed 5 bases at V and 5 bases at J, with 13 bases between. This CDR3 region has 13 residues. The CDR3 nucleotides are TGTGCCAGCAGTGACAACCCGGGGGACGAGCAGTACTTC. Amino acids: CASSDNPGDEQYF.

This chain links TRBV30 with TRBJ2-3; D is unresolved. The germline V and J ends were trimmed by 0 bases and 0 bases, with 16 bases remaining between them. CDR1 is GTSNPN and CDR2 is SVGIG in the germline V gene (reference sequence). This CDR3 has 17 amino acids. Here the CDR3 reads CAWSVFGLGSSTDTQYF. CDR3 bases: TGTGCCTGGAGTGTATTCGGGTTGGGCTCTAGCACAGATACGCAGTATTTT. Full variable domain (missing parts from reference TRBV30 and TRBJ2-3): SQTIHQWPATLVQPVGSPLSLECTVEGTSNPNLYWYRQAAGRGLQLLFYSVGIGQISSEVPQNLSASRPQDRQFILSSKKLLLSDSGFYLCAWSVFGLGSSTDTQYFGPGTRLTVL.

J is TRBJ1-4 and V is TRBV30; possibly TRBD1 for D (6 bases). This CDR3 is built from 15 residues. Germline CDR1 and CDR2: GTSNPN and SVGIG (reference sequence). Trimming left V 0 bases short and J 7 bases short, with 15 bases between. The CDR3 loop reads CAWSVLRTDIEKLFF. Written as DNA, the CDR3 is TGTGCCTGGAGTGTATTGAGGACAGACATTGAAAAACTGTTTTTT.

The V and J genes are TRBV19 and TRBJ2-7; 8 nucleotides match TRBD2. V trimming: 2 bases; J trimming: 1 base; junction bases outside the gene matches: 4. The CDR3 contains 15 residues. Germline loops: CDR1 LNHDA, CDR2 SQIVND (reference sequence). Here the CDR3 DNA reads TGTGCCAGTAGTATACTAGCGGGTGTTTCCTACGAGCAGTACTTC. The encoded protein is CASSILAGVSYEQYF.